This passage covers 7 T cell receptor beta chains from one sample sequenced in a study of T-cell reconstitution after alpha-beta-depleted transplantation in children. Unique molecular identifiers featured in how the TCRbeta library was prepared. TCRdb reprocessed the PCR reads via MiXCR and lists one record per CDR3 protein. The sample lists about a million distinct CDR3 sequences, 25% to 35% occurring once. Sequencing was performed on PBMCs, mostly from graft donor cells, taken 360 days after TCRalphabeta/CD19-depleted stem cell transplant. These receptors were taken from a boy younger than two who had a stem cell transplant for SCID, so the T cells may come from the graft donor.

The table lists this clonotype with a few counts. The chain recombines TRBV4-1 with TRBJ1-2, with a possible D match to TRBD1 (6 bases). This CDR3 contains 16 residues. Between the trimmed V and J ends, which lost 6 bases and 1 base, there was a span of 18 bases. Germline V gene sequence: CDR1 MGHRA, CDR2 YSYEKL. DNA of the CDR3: TGCGCCAGCAGACTGAGACCGGGACACCTTAACTATGGCTACACCTTC. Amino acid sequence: CASRLRPGHLNYGYTF.

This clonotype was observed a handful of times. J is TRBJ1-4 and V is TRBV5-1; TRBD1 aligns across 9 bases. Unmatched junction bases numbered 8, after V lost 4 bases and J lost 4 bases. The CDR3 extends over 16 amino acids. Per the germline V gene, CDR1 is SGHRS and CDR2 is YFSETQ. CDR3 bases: TGCGCCAGCAGCCCTGGACAGGGGCCGAATAATGAAAAACTGTTTTTT. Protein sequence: CASSPGQGPNNEKLFF.

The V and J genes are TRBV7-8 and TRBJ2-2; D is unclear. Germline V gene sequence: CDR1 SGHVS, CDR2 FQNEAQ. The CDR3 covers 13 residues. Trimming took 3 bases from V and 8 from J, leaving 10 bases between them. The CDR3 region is CASSFDLPGELFF. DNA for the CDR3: TGTGCCAGCAGCTTTGATCTACCAGGGGAGCTGTTTTTT.

The CDR3 DNA reads TGCGCCAGCAGCCAAGTCTACAGCTCCTACGAGCAGTACTTC. As protein: CASSQVYSSYEQYF. V and J are TRBV4-3 and TRBJ2-7; D is unresolved. Germline V gene data show CDR1 as LGHNA and CDR2 as YSLEER. Trimming shortened V by 1 base and J by 0 bases, and 7 bases separated the two germline ends. The CDR3 has 14 amino acids.

CDR3 sequence: CASSQPNSGANVLTF. The DNA for the CDR3 is TGCGCCAGCAGCCAACCCAACTCTGGGGCCAACGTCCTGACTTTC. The rearrangement uses TRBV4-1 and TRBJ2-6; no firm D call. Germline loops: CDR1 MGHRA, CDR2 YSYEKL. The V and J ends lost 2 bases and 0 bases respectively, with 5 bases between them. The CDR3 runs to 15 residues.

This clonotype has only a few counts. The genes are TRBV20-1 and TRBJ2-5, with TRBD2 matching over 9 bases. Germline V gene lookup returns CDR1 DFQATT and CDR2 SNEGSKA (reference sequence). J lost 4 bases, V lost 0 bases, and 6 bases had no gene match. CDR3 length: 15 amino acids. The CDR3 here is CSAREGRGGRETQYF. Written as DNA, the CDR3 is TGCAGTGCTAGAGAAGGGCGGGGGGGCCGAGAGACCCAGTACTTC.

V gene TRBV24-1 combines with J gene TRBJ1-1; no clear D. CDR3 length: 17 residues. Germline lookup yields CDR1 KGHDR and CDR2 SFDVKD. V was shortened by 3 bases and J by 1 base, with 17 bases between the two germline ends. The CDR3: CATSDKIGRIPNTEAFF. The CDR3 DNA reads TGTGCCACCAGTGATAAAATAGGGCGGATCCCGAACACTGAAGCTTTCTTT.